These 29 T cell receptor beta chains share one sample of origin, sequenced in a study of early T cells in non-severe SARS-CoV-2 infection. TCRdb re-derived calls from the 5' RACE reads in MiXCR, one entry per CDR3 protein. The table shows about 69,000 distinct CDR3 sequences, with roughly an eighth occurring only once. Sequencing was done on a sample of whole blood. The origin of the receptors is an adult who was a healthcare worker with PCR-confirmed SARS-CoV-2 infection or an uninfected control (not recorded which).

The genes are TRBV2 and TRBJ2-7, with a possible D match to TRBD2 (6 bases). Looked up from germline, CDR1 is SNHLY and CDR2 is FYNNEI. This CDR3 comprises 12 residues. The V end was cut by 10 bases, the J end by 1 base, with 11 bases between. Here the CDR3 reads CATRDWSYEQYF. DNA for the CDR3: TGTGCCACGCGGGACTGGTCCTACGAGCAGTACTTC.

The chain joins TRBV18 to TRBJ1-5; 7 nucleotides agree with TRBD1. J was trimmed by 6 bases and V by 2 bases; bases with no gene match: 4. Germline V CDR1 and CDR2: KGHSH, LQKENI. The CDR3 is made up of 14 amino acids. The CDR3 here is CASSPRGLGQPQHF. CDR3 sequence (DNA): TGTGCCAGCTCACCAAGGGGGCTAGGTCAGCCCCAGCATTTT.

There are a few counts of this clonotype. V gene TRBV5-6 combines with J gene TRBJ2-1; D is perhaps TRBD2 (6 bases). Trimming cost V 6 bases and J 6 bases, with 13 bases left between them. The CDR3 length is 13 residues. From germline, CDR1 is SGHDT and CDR2 YYEEEE. CDR3 in DNA: TGTGCCAGCACGTTCCGGGGGAGCAATGAGCAGTTCTTC. As protein: CASTFRGSNEQFF.

V gene TRBV6-5 combines with J gene TRBJ1-2, with unresolved D. With 10 bases removed from V and 9 bases from J, the gap between germline ends came to 12 bases. CDR3 length: 10 residues. Germline CDR1 reads MNHEY; CDR2 reads SVGAGI. DNA of the CDR3: TGTGCCACCAAAGAAGGAAGCTACACCTTC. Protein product: CATKEGSYTF.

V and J are TRBV4-2 and TRBJ2-7, with D maybe TRBD1 (5 bases). V lost 0 bases, J lost 4 bases, and 13 bases lay in between. Germline assignment: CDR1 LGHNA and CDR2 YNFKEQ. The CDR3 totals 15 residues. The CDR3 loop is CASSQDPGPQYEQYF. The DNA for the CDR3 is TGTGCCAGCAGCCAAGACCCAGGGCCCCAATACGAGCAGTACTTC.

The chain recombines TRBV7-2 with TRBJ2-7; D is perhaps TRBD2 (6 bases). V dropped 5 bases and J dropped 4 bases, with 18 bases sitting between them. The CDR3 loop spans 15 amino acids. Germline V gene lookup returns CDR1 SGHTA and CDR2 FQGNSA. The CDR3 loop is CASSPPGRGRYEQYF. The CDR3 bases are TGTGCCAGCAGCCCCCCAGGGCGGGGTAGGTACGAGCAGTACTTC.

This chain connects TRBV28 to TRBJ1-3; D not certain. Trimming cost V 3 bases and J 2 bases, with 8 bases left between them. In germline, CDR1 is MDHEN, CDR2 SYDVKM. This CDR3 spans 14 amino acids. CDR3 DNA sequence: TGTGCCAGCAGTTTTGTCCTAACTGGAAACACCATATATTTT. Its protein product is CASSFVLTGNTIYF.

The chain recombines TRBV20-1 with TRBJ2-3; 12 positions match TRBD2. This CDR3 comprises 15 residues. The ends lost 6 bases at V and 5 bases at J; junction bases unmatched: 9. Germline CDR1 DFQATT, CDR2 SNEGSKA (reference sequence). The DNA of the CDR3 is TGCAGTGCAGAGACTAGCGGGGGTCCGGGAGATACGCAGTATTTT. It is translated as CSAETSGGPGDTQYF.

In this sample, this clonotype turned up a few times. V is TRBV6-1 and J is TRBJ1-1, with D uncertain. CDR3 length equals 14 residues. Germline-derived CDR1 and CDR2 are MNHNS and SASEGT. V shed 7 bases and J shed 5 bases, with 17 bases lying between them. The CDR3 DNA sequence: TGTGCCAGCACCCGATTATTGACCGTAACTGAAGCTTTCTTT. Protein sequence: CASTRLLTVTEAFF.

At least ten counts were recorded for this clonotype. This chain links TRBV12-3 or TRBV12-4 with TRBJ1-5; 7 bases fit TRBD1. Trimming removed 2 bases from V and 0 bases from J; junction bases left unmatched: 7. The CDR3 runs 17 residues. The CDR3 protein is CASSLKTGTDSNQPQHF. DNA for the CDR3: TGTGCCAGCAGTTTAAAAACCGGGACAGATAGCAATCAGCCCCAGCATTTT.

This clonotype has just a few counts. This chain connects TRBV6-5 to TRBJ1-5; the D gene is possibly TRBD1 (6 bases). V lost 6 bases and J lost 0, with 12 bases in between. CDR3 length: 15 amino acids. Germline CDR1 reads MNHEY; CDR2 reads SVGAGI. CDR3 sequence reads: CASRDGGASNQPQHF. The DNA for the CDR3 is TGTGCCAGCAGAGACGGGGGGGCTAGCAATCAGCCCCAGCATTTT.

The table lists this clonotype with many counts. CDR3 sequence: CASSEGSRFRQPQHF. CDR3 sequence (DNA): TGTGCCAGCAGTGAAGGTTCGAGGTTCCGGCAGCCCCAGCATTTT. The chain recombines TRBV6-1 with TRBJ1-5; D is ambiguous. Trimming shortened V by 1 base and J by 7 bases, and 14 bases separated the two germline ends. Germline CDR1 reads MNHNS; CDR2 reads SASEGT. The CDR3 contains 15 residues.

This rearrangement joins TRBV29-1 to TRBJ1-2; unclear D gene. CDR3 length: 14 amino acids. V lost 2 bases and J lost 0, with 10 bases in between. The germline V gene has CDR1 SQVTM and CDR2 ANQGSEA. CDR3 protein: CSVEIVQSNYGYTF. In nucleotides, the CDR3 is TGCAGCGTTGAAATAGTACAGTCTAACTATGGCTACACCTTC.

The CDR3: CASSVQGFVDSPLHF. In nucleotides, the CDR3 is TGTGCCAGCAGCGTACAGGGGTTCGTGGATTCACCCCTCCACTTT. The chain employs TRBV7-8 and TRBJ1-6; the match to TRBD1 covers 7 bases. V dropped 5 bases and J dropped 8; count of bases not matched to a gene: 9. CDR1 and CDR2 from the germline V gene are SGHVS and FQNEAQ. The CDR3 runs 15 residues.

V usage is TRBV3-1 and J usage is TRBJ2-1; 9 bases fit TRBD2. This CDR3 is built from 15 residues. The V gene's germline CDR1 is LGHDT and CDR2 YNNKEL (reference sequence). J lost 8 bases, V lost 1 base, and 6 bases had no gene match. As DNA, the CDR3 is TGTGCCAGCAGCCAAGTTAGCGGGGGAATGGATGAGCAGTTCTTC. It encodes CASSQVSGGMDEQFF.

This clonotype has ten or more counts. V usage is TRBV29-1 and J usage is TRBJ2-3; D is unclear. Trimming took off 8 bases at V and 5 bases at J, with 8 bases between the two ends. The CDR3 sequence is 10 residues long. Germline lookup yields CDR1 SQVTM and CDR2 ANQGSEA. CDR3 DNA sequence: TGCAGCAGTGGGATAGATACGCAGTATTTT. As protein: CSSGIDTQYF.

This clonotype was seen ten or more times. The gene calls are TRBV7-8 and TRBJ1-1; 11 bases agree with TRBD1. The CDR3 totals 16 residues. Trimming at V came to 3 bases and at J to 1 base, leaving 4 bases not matched to a gene. CDR1 is SGHVS and CDR2 is FQNEAQ in the germline V gene. CDR3 region: CASSLRDRGSNTEAFF. Here the CDR3 DNA reads TGTGCCAGCAGCTTGAGGGACAGGGGGTCGAACACTGAAGCTTTCTTT.

This clonotype was observed a handful of times. The chain recombines TRBV11-2 with TRBJ2-7; no firm D call. There are 14 residues in the CDR3. Germline loops: CDR1 SGHAT, CDR2 FQNNGV. The V end lost 5 bases, the J end lost 2 bases, and 13 bases lay between the germline ends. The chain's CDR3 is CASSPPGGAYEQYF. CDR3 nucleotides: TGTGCCAGCAGCCCGCCGGGCGGCGCCTACGAGCAGTACTTC.

This clonotype was observed at least ten times. The chain employs TRBV20-1 and TRBJ1-6; tentatively, D is TRBD1 (5 bases). CDR1 and CDR2 (germline): DFQATT, SNEGSKA (reference sequence). The CDR3 length is 16 residues. The V end was cut by 6 bases, the J end by 0 bases, with 15 bases between. CDR3 loop: CSALEGSSSYNSPLHF. CDR3 nucleotides: TGCAGTGCCCTAGAGGGGTCAAGCTCCTATAATTCACCCCTCCACTTT.

This clonotype showed up many times. J is TRBJ1-1 and V is TRBV7-6; a weak D match, TRBD1 (6 bases). V was shortened by 3 bases and J by 1 base, with 6 bases between the two germline ends. In germline, CDR1 is SGHVS, CDR2 FNYEAQ. There are 13 residues in the CDR3. CDR3 in amino acids: CASSLTGNTEAFF. Written as DNA, the CDR3 is TGTGCCAGCAGCTTGACAGGGAACACTGAAGCTTTCTTT.

The V call is TRBV6-6, the J call TRBJ2-7, with no clear D. Germline loops: CDR1 MNHNY, CDR2 SVGAGI (reference sequence). The CDR3 is made up of 15 amino acids. V shed 0 bases and J shed 6 bases, with 15 bases lying between them. CDR3 DNA sequence: TGTGCCAGCAGTTACTCGTTACCAGTAGGCGGCGAGCAGTACTTC. It translates to CASSYSLPVGGEQYF.

V and J are TRBV29-1 and TRBJ2-1, with D tentatively TRBD1 or TRBD2 (6 bases each). Trimming took off 7 bases at V and 0 bases at J, with 16 bases between the two ends. CDR1 and CDR2 from the germline V gene are SQVTM and ANQGSEA. CDR3 length equals 15 residues. This CDR3 is CSGGDIGSSYNEQFF. CDR3 DNA sequence: TGCAGCGGGGGGGACATCGGGAGCTCCTACAATGAGCAGTTCTTC.

This clonotype came up many times. The chain joins TRBV6-1 to TRBJ1-2, with unresolved D. V lost 7 bases and J lost 3, with 9 bases in between. This CDR3 has 12 residues. Germline assignment: CDR1 MNHNS and CDR2 SASEGT. Written as DNA, the CDR3 is TGTGCCAGCACGAACAGCCACTATGGCTACACCTTC. This translates into CASTNSHYGYTF.

This clonotype is medium-sized by share. The genes are TRBV6-4 and TRBJ2-1; 9 nucleotides align to TRBD2. V shed 6 bases and J 5 bases; nucleotides not matched to a gene: 8. From germline, CDR1 is MRHNA and CDR2 SNTAGT. The CDR3 is 15 amino acids. CDR3 in amino acids: CASSLLAGSNNEQFF. The CDR3, as DNA: TGTGCCAGCAGCCTACTAGCGGGCAGTAACAATGAGCAGTTCTTC.

V gene TRBV28 combines with J gene TRBJ2-3; 7 bases are shared with TRBD1. CDR3 size: 14 residues. V was pared by 6 bases and J by 4 bases, with 7 bases of the junction left unmatched. Germline values: CDR1 MDHEN, CDR2 SYDVKM. CDR3 bases: TGTGCCAGCAGCCCCAGGGGGAGCTCAGATACGCAGTATTTT. Translation gives CASSPRGSSDTQYF.

This chain connects TRBV28 to TRBJ2-7; D unclear. With 2 bases removed from V and 4 bases from J, the gap between germline ends came to 6 bases. This CDR3 region has 12 residues. From germline, CDR1 is MDHEN and CDR2 SYDVKM. For the CDR3, the DNA is TGTGCCAGCAGTTTAACTACATACGAGCAGTACTTC. Amino acids: CASSLTTYEQYF. The whole variable domain, remainder taken from reference TRBV28 and TRBJ2-7, is DVKVTQSSRYLVKRTGEKVFLECVQDMDHENMFWYRQDPGLGLRLIYFSYDVKMKEKGDIPEGYSVSREKKERFSLILESASTNQTSMYLCASSLTTYEQYFGPGTRLTVT.

The sample holds a few counts of this clonotype. This chain uses TRBV6-5 with TRBJ2-7, with 10 positions matching TRBD1. Trimming cost V 6 bases and J 2 bases; bases outside gene matches: 7. Germline CDR1 reads MNHEY; CDR2 reads SVGAGI. This CDR3 spans 15 amino acids. CDR3 region: CASRTGQGGAYEQYF. CDR3 coding DNA: TGTGCCAGCAGAACCGGACAGGGGGGAGCCTACGAGCAGTACTTC.

This chain connects TRBV5-1 to TRBJ1-2, with D maybe TRBD1 (5 bases). The CDR3 consists of 16 residues. CDR1 and CDR2 from the germline V gene are SGHRS and YFSETQ. The V end lost 0 bases, the J end lost 0 bases, and 12 bases lay between the germline ends. The CDR3 loop reads CASSLAPDTPNYGYTF. The CDR3 DNA sequence: TGCGCCAGCAGCTTGGCCCCGGACACCCCTAACTATGGCTACACCTTC.

This clonotype was seen more than once but under ten times. The V and J genes are TRBV6-6 and TRBJ2-1; 11 nucleotides agree with TRBD2. CDR1 is MNHNY, CDR2 SVGAGI, per germline (reference sequence). This CDR3 contains 16 residues. The trim removed 1 base at V and 5 bases at J, leaving 4 bases unmatched. The CDR3 nucleotides read TGTGCCAGCAGTTACTACGGGACTAGCGGCAACAATGAGCAGTTCTTC. It translates to CASSYYGTSGNNEQFF.